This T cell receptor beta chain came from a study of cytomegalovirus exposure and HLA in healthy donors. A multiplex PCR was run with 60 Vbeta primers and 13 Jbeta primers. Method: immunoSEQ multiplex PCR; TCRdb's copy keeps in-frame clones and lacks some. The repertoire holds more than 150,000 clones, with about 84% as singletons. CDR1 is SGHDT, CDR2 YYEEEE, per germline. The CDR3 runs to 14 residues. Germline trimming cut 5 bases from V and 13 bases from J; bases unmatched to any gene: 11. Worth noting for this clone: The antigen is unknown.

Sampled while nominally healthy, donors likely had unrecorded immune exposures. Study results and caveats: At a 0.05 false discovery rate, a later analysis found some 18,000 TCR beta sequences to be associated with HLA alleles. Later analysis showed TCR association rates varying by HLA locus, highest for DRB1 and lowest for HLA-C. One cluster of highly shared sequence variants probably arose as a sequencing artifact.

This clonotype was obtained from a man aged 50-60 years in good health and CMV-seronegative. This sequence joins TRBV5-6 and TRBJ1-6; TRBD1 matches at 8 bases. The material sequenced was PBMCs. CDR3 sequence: CASSPQGALSPLHF. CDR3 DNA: TGTGCCAGCAGTCCTCAGGGGGCACTTTCGCCCCTCCACTTT.